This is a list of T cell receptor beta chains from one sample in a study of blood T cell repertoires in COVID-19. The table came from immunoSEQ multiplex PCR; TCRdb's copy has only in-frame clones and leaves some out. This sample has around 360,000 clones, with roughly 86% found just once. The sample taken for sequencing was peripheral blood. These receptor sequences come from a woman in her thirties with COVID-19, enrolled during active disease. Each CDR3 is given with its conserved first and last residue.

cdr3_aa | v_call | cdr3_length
CATSRAGGTDTQYF | TRBV2 | 14
CASSVYSGLTDTQYF | TRBV9 | 15
CASMRASGVYEQYF | TRBV2 | 14
CASSRQGALTDTQYF | TRBV3-1/TRBV3-2 | 15
CASSQVGTSGYEQYF | TRBV4-2 | 15
CASNPEPGHTTGELFF | TRBV4-1 | 16
CASSQNILREQYF | TRBV4-3 | 13
CASGGQVVDEQYF | TRBV6-5 | 13
CASSYSAAGEQYF | TRBV6-2/TRBV6-3 | 13
CASSYHRDTEAFF | TRBV5-1 | 13
CASSFRTASYNEQFF | TRBV5-5 | 15
CASSSGTGGDTGELFF | TRBV7-3 | 16
CASSQHSSGEQYF | TRBV3-1/TRBV3-2 | 13
CASSRGEGREQYF | TRBV5-4 | 13
CASSPGTGRGYTF | TRBV18 | 13
CASFDTSSSYNEQFF | TRBV6-6 | 15
CATSDPAGDTSSGANVLTF | TRBV24-1 | 19
CASSVNRDTLSYEQYF | TRBV11-2 | 16
CASSLGAFPTGELFF | TRBV5-5 | 15
CATSRDSDRNTQYF | TRBV24-1 | 14
CASYPGQGKTGANVLTF | TRBV18 | 17
CATSRDIYNEQFF | TRBV24-1 | 13
CASSQSGTGRRAFF | TRBV4-2 | 14